The clone carrying this T cell receptor (beta chain) was seen only a few times. Amplification of TCR beta CDR3 regions was performed using RNA transcripts as template. TCR CDR3 underwent first-round RT-PCR with the HTBI primer set. TCRdb redid the calling of the multiplex PCR reads with MiXCR, one entry per CDR3 protein. The sample has approximately 270,000 distinct CDR3 sequences; more than 14% are singletons. V trimming: 6 bases; J trimming: 8 bases; junction bases outside the gene matches: 8. In germline, CDR1 is MNHEY, CDR2 SVGEGT. CDR3 length: 15 residues. The data were obtained in a study of T cells in Graves' hyperthyroidism and ophthalmopathy.

This clonotype originated in a middle-aged woman with Graves' hyperthyroidism that later progressed to Graves' ophthalmopathy. The sample consisted of blood. This chain joins TRBV6-2 or TRBV6-3 and TRBJ2-7; 15 bases are a match to TRBD2. CDR3 sequence: CASRGSGTSGRQQYF. DNA for the CDR3: TGTGCCAGCAGGGGGTCCGGGACTAGCGGGAGGCAGCAGTACTTC.